Included here is one TCR beta chain sequence, with context. The specificity of this receptor is unknown. No qualities accompany the bases; no much larger clone lies one base away. The data derive from a study of blood T cell repertoires in COVID-19 (dated by TCRdb to the early 2020s). The study in broad terms: Samples from collaborators originated in the United States, Italy and Spain and spanned both the acute and convalescent phases of COVID-19. The material from the prospective study consisted of cDNA or gDNA derived from T cells, B-cell-depleted T cells, or PBMCs. The dataset comprised deeply sampled blood TCRbeta repertoires from subjects exposed to, actively infected with, or recovered from COVID-19. The repertoires were released in a freely available public database intended as a resource for research on the immune response to SARS-CoV-2. Samples came from the ongoing ImmuneRACE study (first 160 participants) plus 1,254 subjects from 6 global collaborators. Nearly every sample came with metadata listing a de-identified subject ID, COVID-19 status, age in years and sex. Where HLA class I and class II types were available, the types were taken from metadata supplied by the sample provider, not from assay-based typing. Study-wide conclusions, independent of this receptor: The amount of clinical and demographic metadata varied by source and participant and was provided uncurated.

Each collaborating institution followed its own protocols to collect whole blood in K2EDTA tubes. Collaborator samples were shipped for TCRbeta analysis as frozen whole blood, isolated PBMCs, or DNA extracted from either sample type. The junction carries 16 bases between V and J, which are trimmed by 5 bases and 2 bases respectively. The CDR3 sequence holds 15 residues, the cysteine and phenylalanine included. The retained sequence is limited to the CDR3, 45 bases, with the frame set at the first base. CDR1 and CDR2, looked up from the germline V gene, are SGHVS and FQNEAQ. TCRbeta CDR3 regions were amplified from genomic DNA using the immunoSEQ Assay, a bias-controlled multiplex PCR. In the original analysis: The number of nucleated cells in each sample was estimated by amplification of reference gene primers within the assay. To quantify the absolute abundance of each unique TCRbeta CDR3 rearrangement, sequence reads were collapsed and filtered. Productive Simpson clonality was computed per sample as the square root of Simpson's diversity index over productive rearrangements. TCRdb stores this immuneACCESS table with in-frame sequences only. Part of the clones is absent; in the studies checked, under half of the shortfall reflects unresolved V genes, and no reason is known for the rest. V and J calls and clone size follow that table, whereas D and trimming were derived from the DNA. The sample has approximately 190,000 clones on record, over 70% of them singletons. Of the sample, 5.5% to 8.5% is held by the ten largest clones.

The sample taken for sequencing was peripheral blood. Recombination connected TRBV7-8 to TRBJ2-7; the D gene is perhaps TRBD2, on 6 matching bases. The sequence derives from a man in his sixties with acute or convalescent COVID-19. The CDR3 reads as follows: CASSPRDFQTYEQYF. DNA sequence: TGTGCCAGCAGCCCACGGGACTTTCAAACCTACGAGCAGTACTTC. The variable domain in full, with residues beyond the CDR3 obtained from the reference TRBV7-8 and TRBJ2-7 genes, is GAGVSQSPRYKVAKRGQDVALRCDPISGHVSLFWYQQALGQGPEFLTYFQNEAQLDKSGLPSDRFFAERPEGSVSTLKIQRTQQEDSAVYLCASSPRDFQTYEQYFGPGTRLTVT.